Given below is one TCR beta chain in context. Its antigen is as yet unknown. The junction had 5 bases not matched to a gene; V was cut back by 2 bases and J by 3 bases. CDR1 MNHEY and CDR2 SVGAGI come from the germline V gene. The CDR3 spans 15 residues. This record comes from a study of cytomegalovirus exposure and HLA in healthy donors. Overall study results and limits: Being productive about 87% or about 30% of the time was typical of most TCR beta V segments in an earlier analysis. With further analysis later on, most CMV-associated TCR beta chains appeared HLA-restricted.

Primers: 60 Vbeta forward and 13 Jbeta reverse. Method: immunoSEQ multiplex PCR; TCRdb's copy keeps in-frame clones and lacks some. The table includes 100,000 or so clones, around 78% detected once. This clonotype was sampled from a male donor in good health and CMV-seronegative. Input material: PBMCs. The chain joins TRBV6-5 to TRBJ2-7; TRBD2 matches at 9 bases. CDR3: CASSYSPAGGYEQYF. CDR3 DNA sequence: TGTGCCAGCAGTTACAGCCCAGCGGGAGGCTACGAGCAGTACTTC.